The 24 T cell receptor beta chains presented below share a single source sample, sequenced in a study of CD8 T cells in ankylosing spondylitis. Their antigens are not known. Using its own MiXCR run on the 5' RACE reads, TCRdb lists one record per CDR3 protein. The table lists approximately 440,000 distinct CDR3 sequences, approximately 17% of them singletons. The study, taken as a whole, reports: For ankylosing spondylitis blood, a TCR beta motif of about 8 highly homologous variants appeared characteristic.

Sequencing input: blood, either unsorted or a sorted T cell fraction (not recorded which). The receptor source for this set is a male donor with ankylosing spondylitis.

This sequence joins TRBV5-6 and TRBJ2-4, with 7 bases identical to TRBD1. Near its end, the DNA agrees better with TRBJ2-1, so the J call may be wrong. Germline-derived CDR1 and CDR2 are SGHDT and YYEEEE. CDR3 length: 16 amino acids. The CDR3 DNA sequence: TGTGCCAGCAGCTTGGAACGGGACAGCCGAAAAAACATTCAGTTCTTC. Its protein is CASSLERDSRKNIQFF.

This chain connects TRBV29-1 to TRBJ2-7, with TRBD1 identical over 9 bases. Trimming at V came to 6 bases and at J to 2 bases, leaving 11 bases not matched to a gene. The germline V gene encodes CDR1 SQVTM and CDR2 ANQGSEA. CDR3 length: 15 residues. CDR3 sequence (DNA): TGCAGCGTCGACGGCGGGACAGGGAAAACCTACGAGCAGTACTTC. The encoded protein is CSVDGGTGKTYEQYF.

In this sample, this clonotype turned up a few times. This sequence joins TRBV5-1 and TRBJ2-7, with TRBD2 matching 7 bases. From germline, CDR1 is SGHRS and CDR2 YFSETQ. There are 14 residues in the CDR3. The V segment lost 0 bases and the J segment 6 bases; nucleotides outside the gene matches: 6. The CDR3 sequence is CASSLVAGGFEQYF. Written as DNA, the CDR3 is TGCGCCAGCAGCTTGGTAGCCGGGGGGTTCGAGCAGTACTTC.

The V gene is TRBV5-1, the J gene TRBJ2-3, with TRBD2 identical over 9 bases. V shed 2 bases, J shed 2 bases, and the junction held 3 bases outside the gene matches. Germline V gene data show CDR1 as SGHRS and CDR2 as YFSETQ. This CDR3 is 15 amino acids long. The CDR3 DNA sequence: TGCGCCAGCAGCTTTAGCGGGGGATCCACAGATACGCAGTATTTT. This translates into CASSFSGGSTDTQYF.

At least ten counts were recorded for this clonotype. This chain uses TRBV4-3 with TRBJ1-5; D unclear. V shed 0 bases and J shed 3 bases, with 9 bases lying between them. The CDR3 has 15 amino acids. The germline CDR1 and CDR2 sequences are LGHNA and YSLEER. The CDR3 sequence is CASSQDWRNNQPQHF. The CDR3 DNA reads TGCGCCAGCAGCCAAGATTGGAGAAACAATCAGCCCCAGCATTTT.

The chain uses TRBV6-2 or TRBV6-3 and TRBJ1-6; 7 bases align to TRBD1. The CDR3 is made up of 17 amino acids. The germline V gene encodes CDR1 MNHEY and CDR2 SVGEGT. Germline trimming cut 2 bases from V and 5 bases from J; bases unmatched to any gene: 9. The CDR3 DNA follows: TGTGCCAGCAGTTACCCTCTACAGGGGAAGGATAATTCACCCCTCCACTTT. As protein: CASSYPLQGKDNSPLHF.

The gene calls are TRBV7-9 and TRBJ1-4; a weak D match, TRBD1 (5 bases). V lost 4 bases and J 3 bases, leaving 15 bases between the germline ends. The CDR3 contains 16 residues. From germline, CDR1 is SEHNR and CDR2 FQNEAQ (reference sequence). The CDR3 loop reads CASSSGPGRSNEKLFF. The CDR3 nucleotides read TGTGCCAGCAGCTCCGGGCCGGGACGGTCTAATGAAAAACTGTTTTTT.

This rearrangement joins TRBV6-2 or TRBV6-3 to TRBJ1-5; 7 bases align to TRBD1. After removal of 4 bases from V and 10 bases from J, the junction contained 10 bases not matched to a gene. This CDR3 region has 14 residues. From germline, CDR1 is MNHEY and CDR2 SVGEGT. CDR3 DNA: TGTGCCAGCAGTTCCTCAGGGGGATTAGGACCCCAGCATTTT. Residues: CASSSSGGLGPQHF.

This clonotype has more than one count but fewer than ten. The V and J genes are TRBV7-2 and TRBJ2-3; D is uncertain. This CDR3 is 15 amino acids long. V was trimmed by 1 base and J by 4 bases, leaving 12 bases between them. Germline V lookup: CDR1 SGHTA, CDR2 FQGNSA. The CDR3 coding sequence is TGTGCCAGCAGCTTAGTTGCTAGTGGGGCAGATACGCAGTATTTT. Translating gives CASSLVASGADTQYF.

The chain recombines TRBV28 with TRBJ2-4; 11 bases align to TRBD2. After removal of 5 bases from V and 0 bases from J, the junction contained 3 bases not matched to a gene. CDR3 length: 16 residues. Germline CDR1 and CDR2: MDHEN and SYDVKM. The CDR3 loop is CASSPGLAGAKNIQYF. The DNA of the CDR3 is TGTGCCAGCAGTCCCGGACTAGCGGGAGCCAAAAACATTCAGTACTTC.

There are a few counts of this clonotype. This sequence joins TRBV5-4 and TRBJ1-2; a weak D match, TRBD1 (5 bases). V lost 4 bases, J lost 4 bases, and 14 bases lay in between. Germline loops: CDR1 SGHNT, CDR2 YYREEE (reference sequence). This CDR3 comprises 14 residues. The CDR3 is CASSPPTGTYGYTF. In DNA, the CDR3 is TGTGCCAGCAGCCCCCCCACCGGGACCTATGGCTACACCTTC. The variable domain in full, completed from reference TRBV5-4 and TRBJ1-2, reads ETGVTQSPTHLIKTRGQQVTLRCSSQSGHNTVSWYQQALGQGPQFIFQYYREEENGRGNFPPRFSGLQFPNYSSELNVNALELDDSALYLCASSPPTGTYGYTFGSGTRLTVV.

This clonotype appeared many times. The chain is built from TRBV3-1 and TRBJ2-1; TRBD2 agrees at 8 bases. Germline CDR1 is LGHDT and CDR2 is YNNKEL (reference sequence). The V segment lost 4 bases and the J segment 6 bases; nucleotides outside the gene matches: 11. The CDR3 covers 16 residues. The CDR3 bases are TGTGCCAGCAGCCGTCGAACAGCGGGAGCACCCAATGAGCAGTTCTTC. This codes for CASSRRTAGAPNEQFF.

The chain combines TRBV5-1 with TRBJ1-6; 10 nucleotides align to TRBD1. Germline CDR1 reads SGHRS; CDR2 reads YFSETQ. This CDR3 is built from 15 residues. The ends lost 4 bases at V and 6 bases at J; junction bases unmatched: 4. CDR3 nucleotide sequence: TGCGCCAGCAGCGAACGGACAGGGGGTAATTCACCCCTCCACTTT. It specifies CASSERTGGNSPLHF.

This clonotype was observed a few times. The chain combines TRBV11-2 with TRBJ2-3; D uncertain. V shed 4 bases and J shed 3 bases, with 5 bases lying between them. The germline V gene has CDR1 SGHAT and CDR2 FQNNGV. The CDR3 runs 12 residues. The CDR3 is CASSSFTDTQYF. The CDR3 DNA reads TGTGCCAGCAGCTCCTTTACAGATACGCAGTATTTT.

The chain couples TRBV28 to TRBJ1-1, with TRBD1 matching over 7 bases. J was trimmed by 6 bases and V by 5 bases; bases with no gene match: 12. The germline V gene has CDR1 MDHEN and CDR2 SYDVKM. The CDR3 has 15 residues. The CDR3 DNA reads TGTGCCAGCAGTAGAATTGACAGGGAAGGGTCTGAAGCTTTCTTT. Protein: CASSRIDREGSEAFF.

The chain employs TRBV2 and TRBJ2-2, with TRBD2 as a possible D gene (6 bases). The CDR3 has 13 amino acids. V lost 8 bases and J 6 bases, leaving 13 bases between the germline ends. Germline-derived CDR1 and CDR2 are SNHLY and FYNNEI. Here the CDR3 reads CASGRGWPGELFF. The CDR3 DNA reads as TGTGCCAGCGGACGGGGGTGGCCCGGGGAGCTGTTTTTT.

This clonotype was counted between two and nine times. This sequence joins TRBV5-1 and TRBJ2-1; 8 nucleotides line up with TRBD2. CDR1 and CDR2 from the germline V gene are SGHRS and YFSETQ. V trimming: 0 bases; J trimming: 9 bases; junction bases outside the gene matches: 8. The CDR3 covers 15 residues. CDR3 region: CASSLGLAGWGEQFF. The CDR3 nucleotides are TGCGCCAGCAGCTTGGGGCTAGCGGGCTGGGGTGAGCAGTTCTTC.

This clonotype was recorded many times. V and J are TRBV29-1 and TRBJ2-3; 8 bases map to TRBD1. Germline values: CDR1 SQVTM, CDR2 ANQGSEA. With 7 bases clipped from V and 1 base from J, the junction kept 10 bases outside the gene matches. The CDR3 is 15 residues long. The CDR3 loop reads CSAATTGQGTDTQYF. The DNA for the CDR3 is TGCAGCGCTGCAACTACGGGACAGGGCACAGATACGCAGTATTTT.

The rearrangement joins TRBV20-1 to TRBJ1-5; maybe TRBD1 (5 bases). The CDR3 runs 13 residues. V was clipped by 3 bases and J by 6 bases, with 12 bases between them. Germline loops: CDR1 DFQATT, CDR2 SNEGSKA (reference sequence). Written as DNA, the CDR3 is TGCAGTGCTAGTGTGGGGCTTGTTCAGCCCCAGCATTTT. Amino acids: CSASVGLVQPQHF.

This clonotype was seen only a few times. The chain couples TRBV7-8 to TRBJ2-7; 9 bases match TRBD1. The V gene's germline CDR1 is SGHVS and CDR2 FQNEAQ. The CDR3 spans 16 residues. J was trimmed by 0 bases and V by 3 bases; bases with no gene match: 6. The CDR3 nucleotides read TGTGCCAGCAGCTTCACGGGACAGGGCAGCTCCTACGAGCAGTACTTC. Amino acid sequence: CASSFTGQGSSYEQYF.

This chain joins TRBV2 and TRBJ2-1, with D possibly being TRBD2 (5 bases). Germline-derived CDR1 and CDR2 are SNHLY and FYNNEI. The ends were cut back, 7 bases at V and 4 bases at J, with 8 bases in the middle. The length of the CDR3 is 12 residues. The CDR3 spells CASTGMYNEQFF. The CDR3 DNA reads as TGTGCCAGCACGGGGATGTACAATGAGCAGTTCTTC.

The chain couples TRBV11-1 to TRBJ2-1; 7 nucleotides match TRBD2. CDR1 is SGHAT, CDR2 FQDESV, per germline (reference sequence). Germline trimming cut 1 base from V and 0 bases from J; bases unmatched to any gene: 9. CDR3 size: 18 residues. The CDR3, as DNA: TGTGCCAGCAGCTTAGGGGGGGGGAGCCGAAGCTCCTACAATGAGCAGTTCTTC. Translation gives CASSLGGGSRSSYNEQFF.

There are a few counts of this clonotype. The genes are TRBV10-3 and TRBJ2-5, with 7 bases lining up with TRBD2. The CDR3 runs to 14 residues. Trimming at V came to 10 bases and at J to 5 bases, leaving 13 bases not matched to a gene. Germline lookup yields CDR1 ENHRY and CDR2 SYGVKD. The CDR3 nucleotides are TGTGCCACCGGCCTGGGAGGGGCCCGGGAGACCCAGTACTTC. Translation: CATGLGGARETQYF.

The gene calls are TRBV6-1 and TRBJ2-5, with D possibly TRBD2 on 6 matching bases. This CDR3 comprises 17 residues. Germline CDR1 and CDR2: MNHNS and SASEGT. The V and J ends lost 8 bases and 5 bases respectively, with 27 bases between them. As DNA, the CDR3 is TGTGCCAGCCATGCCTTCATGGCGGGGCCCCAGAAGGAGACCCAGTACTTC. This encodes CASHAFMAGPQKETQYF.